This TCR beta chain was retrieved from a study of CD8 T cells in ankylosing spondylitis. The CDR3 length is 14 residues. Germline-derived CDR1 and CDR2 are SGHRS and YFSETQ. After removal of 4 bases from V and 5 bases from J, the junction contained 4 bases not matched to a gene. Libraries for TCR beta were made by quantitative 5'-RACE with molecular barcodes. TCRdb re-called the 5' RACE reads through MiXCR, storing one row per CDR3 protein. Counted here are more than 250,000 distinct CDR3 sequences, less than 10% occurring once; the ten biggest clones make up more than 12%. Findings of the study overall: Reportedly, disease-linked clones are significantly enriched in ankylosing spondylitis patients' matched synovial fluid. The study identified a TCR beta motif of eight highly homologous variants that appeared characteristic of ankylosing spondylitis blood. Several of the motif variants were reported before in synovial fluid and blood from reactive arthritis.

On this clonotype itself: The antigen is undetermined.

The sequenced sample was blood, either unsorted or a sorted T cell fraction (not recorded which). The rearrangement links TRBV5-1 to TRBJ2-5, with 11 bases identical to TRBD2. The source of this sequence is a male donor with ankylosing spondylitis. The CDR3 sequence: CASSRLAGRETQYF. The CDR3 region has the DNA TGCGCCAGCAGCCGACTAGCGGGAAGGGAGACCCAGTACTTC.